This T cell receptor beta chain derives from a study of T cell responses to AZD1222 COVID-19 vaccine. The CDR3 runs to 16 residues. Germline values: CDR1 GTSNPN, CDR2 SVGIG (reference sequence). Trimming took off 5 bases at V and 5 bases at J, with 24 bases between the two ends. The method was immunoSEQ multiplex PCR; TCRdb's version includes in-frame clones alone and lacks a portion of them. The data contain around 110,000 clones, more than 85% of them singletons. The chain combines TRBV30 with TRBJ2-5; possible D gene TRBD1, 7 bases. This TCR derives from an adult in good health. The specimen was peripheral blood, collected on day 0 of AZD1222 vaccination. The CDR3 DNA reads TGTGCCTGGCGCGGGACAGATATTTTTAGGGGGGAGACCCAGTACTTC. Translated, it gives CAWRGTDIFRGETQYF.